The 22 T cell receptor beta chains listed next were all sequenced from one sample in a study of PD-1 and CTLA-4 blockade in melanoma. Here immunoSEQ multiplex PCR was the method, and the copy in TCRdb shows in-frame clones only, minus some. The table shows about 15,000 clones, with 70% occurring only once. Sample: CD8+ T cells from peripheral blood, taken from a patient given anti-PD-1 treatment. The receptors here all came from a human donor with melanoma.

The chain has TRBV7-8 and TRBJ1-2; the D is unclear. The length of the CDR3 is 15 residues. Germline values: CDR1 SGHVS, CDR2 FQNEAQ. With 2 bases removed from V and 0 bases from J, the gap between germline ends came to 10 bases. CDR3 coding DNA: TGTGCCAGCAGCTTATATGCAGGTTCTAACTATGGCTACACCTTC. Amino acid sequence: CASSLYAGSNYGYTF.

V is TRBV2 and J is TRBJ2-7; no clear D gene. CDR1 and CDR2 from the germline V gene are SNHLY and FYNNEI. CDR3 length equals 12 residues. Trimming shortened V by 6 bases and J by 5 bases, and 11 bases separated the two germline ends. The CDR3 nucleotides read TGTGCCAGCAGACCCAGTAGTCACGAGCAGTACTTC. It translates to CASRPSSHEQYF.

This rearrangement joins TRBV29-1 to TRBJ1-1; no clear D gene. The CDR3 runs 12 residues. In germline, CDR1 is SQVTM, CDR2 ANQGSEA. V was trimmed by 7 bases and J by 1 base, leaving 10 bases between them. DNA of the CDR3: TGCAGCGGCTGGGCGCGGAACACTGAAGCTTTCTTT. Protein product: CSGWARNTEAFF.

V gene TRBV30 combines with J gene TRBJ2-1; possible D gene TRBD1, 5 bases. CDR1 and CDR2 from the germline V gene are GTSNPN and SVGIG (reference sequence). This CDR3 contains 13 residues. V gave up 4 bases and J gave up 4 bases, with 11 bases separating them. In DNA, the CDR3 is TGTGCCTGGAAAGGCAGGGATTACAATGAGCAGTTCTTC. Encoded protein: CAWKGRDYNEQFF.

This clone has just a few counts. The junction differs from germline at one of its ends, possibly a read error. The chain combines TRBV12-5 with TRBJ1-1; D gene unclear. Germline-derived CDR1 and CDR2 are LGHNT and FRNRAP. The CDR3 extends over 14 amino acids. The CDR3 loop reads CASGLVGSNSEAFF. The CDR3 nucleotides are TGTGCTAGTGGTTTGGTAGGTTCTAACAGTGAAGCTTTCTTT.

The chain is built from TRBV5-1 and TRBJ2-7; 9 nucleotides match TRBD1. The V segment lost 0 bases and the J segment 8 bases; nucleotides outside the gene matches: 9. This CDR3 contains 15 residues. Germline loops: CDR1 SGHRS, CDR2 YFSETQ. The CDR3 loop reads CASSLETGQGYQQYF. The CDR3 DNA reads TGCGCCAGCAGCTTGGAGACGGGACAGGGATATCAGCAGTACTTC.

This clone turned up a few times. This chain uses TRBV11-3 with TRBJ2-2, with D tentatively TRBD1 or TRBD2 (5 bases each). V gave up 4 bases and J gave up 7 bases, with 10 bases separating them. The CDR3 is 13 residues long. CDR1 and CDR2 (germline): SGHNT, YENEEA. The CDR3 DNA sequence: TGTGCCAGCAGCTCAGGGACCGTCGGGGAGCTGTTTTTT. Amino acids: CASSSGTVGELFF.

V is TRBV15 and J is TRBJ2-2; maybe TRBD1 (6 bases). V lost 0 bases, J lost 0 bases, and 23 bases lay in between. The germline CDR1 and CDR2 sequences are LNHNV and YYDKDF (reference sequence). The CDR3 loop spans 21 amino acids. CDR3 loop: CATSRDWGRGLGSANTGELFF. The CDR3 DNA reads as TGTGCCACCAGCAGAGATTGGGGCAGGGGATTGGGTTCCGCGAACACCGGGGAGCTGTTTTTT.

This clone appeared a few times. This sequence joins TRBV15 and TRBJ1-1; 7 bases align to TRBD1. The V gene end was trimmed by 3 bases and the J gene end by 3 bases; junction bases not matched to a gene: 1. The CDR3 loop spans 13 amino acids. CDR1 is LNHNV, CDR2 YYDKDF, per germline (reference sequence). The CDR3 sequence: CATSSDRDTEAFF. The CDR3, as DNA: TGTGCCACCAGCAGTGACAGGGACACTGAAGCTTTCTTT.

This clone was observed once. The CDR3 here is CASSHSRDRIYGYTF. The CDR3 nucleotides read TGTGCCAGCAGCCACAGCCGGGACAGGATCTATGGCTACACCTTC. The chain combines TRBV3-1 (or the pseudogene TRBV3-2) with TRBJ1-2; TRBD1 agrees at 8 bases. CDR1 and CDR2 (germline): LGHDT, YNNKEL (reference sequence). The J segment lost 4 bases and the V segment lost 3 bases, leaving 7 bases of the junction unmatched. This CDR3 is built from 15 residues.

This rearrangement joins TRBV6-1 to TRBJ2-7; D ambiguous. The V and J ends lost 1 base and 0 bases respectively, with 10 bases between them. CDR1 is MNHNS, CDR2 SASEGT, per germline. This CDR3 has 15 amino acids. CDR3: CASSEEDMSSYEQYF. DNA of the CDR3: TGTGCCAGCAGTGAAGAGGATATGAGCTCCTACGAGCAGTACTTC.

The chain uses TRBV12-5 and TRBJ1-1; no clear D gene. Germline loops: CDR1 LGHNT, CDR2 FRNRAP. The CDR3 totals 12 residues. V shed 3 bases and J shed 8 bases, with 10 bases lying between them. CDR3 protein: CASGFRGREAFF. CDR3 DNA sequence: TGTGCTAGTGGTTTCCGAGGACGGGAAGCTTTCTTT.

The CDR3 DNA sequence: TGTGCCAGTAGTAGCGGGACCTACGGCACAGATACGCAGTATTTT. Protein: CASSSGTYGTDTQYF. J is TRBJ2-3 and V is TRBV19; tentatively, D is TRBD2 (6 bases). Trimming left V 4 bases short and J 1 base short, with 12 bases between. The CDR3 sequence is 15 residues long. Per germline, CDR1 LNHDA and CDR2 SQIVND (reference sequence).

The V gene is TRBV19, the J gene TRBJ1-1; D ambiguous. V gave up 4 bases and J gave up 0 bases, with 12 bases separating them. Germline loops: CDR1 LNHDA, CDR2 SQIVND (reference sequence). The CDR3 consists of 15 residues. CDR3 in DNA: TGTGCCAGTAGTACTCTAGAATACTTGAACACTGAAGCTTTCTTT. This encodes CASSTLEYLNTEAFF.

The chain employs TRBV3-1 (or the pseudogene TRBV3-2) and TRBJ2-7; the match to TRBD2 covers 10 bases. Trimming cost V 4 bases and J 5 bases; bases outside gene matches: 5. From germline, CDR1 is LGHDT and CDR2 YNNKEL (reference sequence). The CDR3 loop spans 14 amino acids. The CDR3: CASSPGLAIHEQYF. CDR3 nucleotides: TGTGCCAGCAGCCCGGGACTAGCGATCCACGAGCAGTACTTC.

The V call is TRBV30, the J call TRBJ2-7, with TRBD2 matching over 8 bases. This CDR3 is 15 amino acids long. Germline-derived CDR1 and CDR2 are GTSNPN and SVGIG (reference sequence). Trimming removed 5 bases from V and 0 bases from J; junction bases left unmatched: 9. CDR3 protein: CAWAVGRGGSYEQYF. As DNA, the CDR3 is TGTGCCTGGGCCGTCGGGAGGGGGGGCTCCTACGAGCAGTACTTC.

The chain's CDR3 is CAWSVVGSGALVEQFF. The CDR3 DNA reads as TGTGCCTGGAGTGTAGTCGGTAGCGGGGCCCTCGTTGAGCAGTTCTTC. The chain couples TRBV30 to TRBJ2-1; 8 bases fit TRBD2. The CDR3 extends over 16 amino acids. Unmatched junction bases numbered 13, after V lost 0 bases and J lost 9 bases. Germline V CDR1 and CDR2: GTSNPN, SVGIG (reference sequence).

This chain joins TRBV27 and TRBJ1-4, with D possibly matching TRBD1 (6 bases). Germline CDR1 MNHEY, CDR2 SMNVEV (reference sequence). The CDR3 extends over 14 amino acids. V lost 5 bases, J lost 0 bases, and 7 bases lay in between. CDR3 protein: CASSTGSTNEKLFF. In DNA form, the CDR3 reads TGTGCCAGCAGTACAGGGTCAACTAATGAAAAACTGTTTTTT.

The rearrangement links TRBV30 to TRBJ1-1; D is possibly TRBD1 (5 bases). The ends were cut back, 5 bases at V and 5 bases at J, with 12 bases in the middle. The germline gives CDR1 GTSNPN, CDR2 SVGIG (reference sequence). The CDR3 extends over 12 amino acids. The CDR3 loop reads CAWGHGGTEAFF. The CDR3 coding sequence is TGTGCCTGGGGACACGGGGGGACTGAAGCTTTCTTT.

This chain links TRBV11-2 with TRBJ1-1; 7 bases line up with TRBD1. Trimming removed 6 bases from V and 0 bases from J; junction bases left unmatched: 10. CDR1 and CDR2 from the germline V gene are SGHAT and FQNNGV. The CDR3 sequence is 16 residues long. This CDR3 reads CASSKGLQGLNTEAFF. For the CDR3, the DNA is TGTGCCAGCAGTAAAGGCCTACAGGGGCTGAACACTGAAGCTTTCTTT.

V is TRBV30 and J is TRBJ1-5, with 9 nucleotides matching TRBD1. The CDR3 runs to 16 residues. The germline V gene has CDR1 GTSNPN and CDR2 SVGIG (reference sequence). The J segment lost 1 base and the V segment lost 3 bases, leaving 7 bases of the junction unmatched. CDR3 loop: CAWRGQGVGSNQPQHF. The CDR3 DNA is TGTGCCTGGAGGGGACAGGGCGTGGGGAGCAATCAGCCCCAGCATTTT.

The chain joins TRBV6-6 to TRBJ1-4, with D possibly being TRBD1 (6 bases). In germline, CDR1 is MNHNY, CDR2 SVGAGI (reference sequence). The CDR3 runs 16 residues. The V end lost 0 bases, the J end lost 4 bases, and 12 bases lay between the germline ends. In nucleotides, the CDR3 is TGTGCCAGCAGTTACTCGGCAGGGGAGCTTAATGAAAAACTGTTTTTT. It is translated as CASSYSAGELNEKLFF.